This TCR beta chain was found in a study of naive and memory T cell subsets. The CDR3 consists of 16 residues. CDR1 SGHDT and CDR2 YYEEEE come from the germline V gene. V lost 1 base, J lost 8 bases, and 11 bases stayed unmatched. This clonotype was counted many times. The antigen is undetermined. Study-wide results and caveats: Diversity fell and Gini index rose from naive through CM, EM, EMRA. Especially in CD8 cells, naive repertoires contained a few larger clonotypes, possibly CD45RA-re-expressing memory cells.

Both TRBC1 and TRBC2 were covered by a beta constant-region primer of two equimolar oligonucleotides. Four rounds of PCR amplified the ligated cDNA using nested alpha and beta constant-region primers plus SP2. TCRdb re-analysed the UMI-ligation and nested PCR reads in MiXCR, keeping a single row per CDR3 protein. The data contain more than 95,000 distinct CDR3 sequences, roughly 15% of them singletons. J is TRBJ2-1 and V is TRBV5-6; 8 bases are a match to TRBD2. The sequence was obtained from a human donor in good health. Sequenced sample: naive CD8+ T cells from blood. CDR3 region: CASSLIPGGPWDEQFF. CDR3 sequence (DNA): TGTGCCAGCAGCTTGATCCCGGGAGGGCCTTGGGATGAGCAGTTCTTC.